These T cell receptor beta chains were read from a single sample in a study of T cells after yellow fever vaccination. Each CDR3 protein gets one entry after TCRdb re-called the 5' RACE reads with MiXCR. The sample contains under 200,000 distinct CDR3 sequences, 6% to 7.5% of which appear only once. The material sequenced was CD4+ T cells sorted from PBMCs, taken 4 to 5 days after the first yellow fever vaccination. Every receptor here comes from a young man who received the YFV17D yellow fever vaccine. Each CDR3 is given with its conserved first and last residue. D genes are given only for firm matches. Clone size is shown for a subset of rows, as once, few, many or a class of expanded clone.

d_gene,v_gene,abundance,j_gene,CDR3nt,CDR3aa
TRBD2,TRBV20-1,few,TRBJ2-5,TGCAGTCCCTCTAGCGGGCGGCAAGAGACCCAGTACTTC,CSPSSGRQETQYF
TRBD1,TRBV10-3,many,TRBJ1-2,TGTGCCATCAGTGAGGAGGGGGACAGACCAAAATCGGATGGCTACACCTTC,CAISEEGDRPKSDGYTF
.,TRBV7-2,many,TRBJ2-3,TGTGCCAGCAGCTTAGGGTCCAATACGCAGTATTTT,CASSLGSNTQYF
.,TRBV6-1,.,TRBJ1-6,TGTGCCAGCAGTGAAGTTTTGGCAGCCGATTCACCCCTCCACTTT,CASSEVLAADSPLHF
.,TRBV2,many,TRBJ2-4,TGTGCCAGCGGTCGGGACAATTTAGCCAAAAACATTCAGTACTTC,CASGRDNLAKNIQYF
.,TRBV20-1,.,TRBJ1-2,TGCAGTGCTAGAGATCAGGGCAGGGAGCGCTATGGCTACACCTTC,CSARDQGRERYGYTF
.,TRBV6-2/TRBV6-3,.,TRBJ1-6,TGTGCCAGCAGCGGGCCCGGGCTCAGAAGAAGGCGGGACAATTCACCCCTCCACTTT,CASSGPGLRRRRDNSPLHF
TRBD2,TRBV9,.,TRBJ2-1,TGTGCCAGCAGCGTAAGGTCTAGCGGGGGCAATGAGCAGTTCTTC,CASSVRSSGGNEQFF
.,TRBV5-6,many,TRBJ1-3,TGTGCCAGCAGTCCGGGACATCGCAGTGGAAACACCATATATTTT,CASSPGHRSGNTIYF
.,TRBV7-2,many,TRBJ2-7,TGTGCCAGCAGCTTCGGGGTACGATACGAGCAGTACTTC,CASSFGVRYEQYF
TRBD2,TRBV5-4,.,TRBJ2-3,TGTGCCAGCAGCCGCGGGGGGGCGGGACCAGATACGCAGTATTTT,CASSRGGAGPDTQYF
.,TRBV6-5,many,TRBJ1-3,TGTGCCAGCTTCGCCTCTGGAAACACCATATATTTT,CASFASGNTIYF
.,TRBV24-1,.,TRBJ2-5,TGTGCCACCGCCTCCGGGGGGCCCCAAGAGACCCAGTACTTC,CATASGGPQETQYF
.,TRBV20-1,many,TRBJ1-3,TGCAGTGCTTTCATGCCGAGGGGGAGAAACACCATATATTTT,CSAFMPRGRNTIYF
.,TRBV9,many,TRBJ1-6,TGTGCCAGCAGCGTAGAAGGGTATGGAGATTCACCCCTCCACTTT,CASSVEGYGDSPLHF
.,TRBV6-2/TRBV6-3,.,TRBJ1-1,TGTGCCAGCAGTTCCGCGCGTCAGTTTAGACAGATGAACACTGAAGCTTTCTTT,CASSSARQFRQMNTEAFF
TRBD1,TRBV5-1,many,TRBJ2-5,TGCGCCAGCAGCATGGGACAGGTCCAAGAGACCCAGTACTTC,CASSMGQVQETQYF
TRBD1,TRBV7-2,many,TRBJ2-1,TGTGCCAGCAGTACCGACAGGGGTGATGAGCAGTTCTTC,CASSTDRGDEQFF
TRBD2,TRBV4-1,few,TRBJ2-5,TGCGCCAGCAGCCAAGATCTGTTGGCGGGGGGGCCGGGAGAGACCCAGTACTTC,CASSQDLLAGGPGETQYF
.,TRBV19,.,TRBJ1-1,TGTGCCAGTAGTATCTTTTCCAACACTGAAGCTTTCTTT,CASSIFSNTEAFF
.,TRBV6-5,once,TRBJ1-1,TGTGCCAGCAGTTACAGGGGCAGGGTCGGGAACACTGAAGCTTTCTTT,CASSYRGRVGNTEAFF
TRBD2,TRBV7-6,.,TRBJ2-5,TGTGCCAGCAGCCTCATCGGGGGGGCTCGGGAGGAGACCCAGTACTTC,CASSLIGGAREETQYF
.,TRBV7-2,many,TRBJ2-5,TGTGCCAGCAGCCAAGGGGTGAGGACCCAGTACTTC,CASSQGVRTQYF
.,TRBV20-1,many,TRBJ2-3,TGCAGTGCTAGGACCGATACGCAGTATTTT,CSARTDTQYF
.,TRBV18,.,TRBJ2-1,TGTGCCAGCTCACCAGGGGCGGGGACGTTCATGGGGCAGTTCTTC,CASSPGAGTFMGQFF
.,TRBV5-4,.,TRBJ2-3,TGTGCCAGCAGCCCAGGAAAGCTGAGAGATACGCAGTATTTT,CASSPGKLRDTQYF
TRBD2,TRBV11-2,few,TRBJ2-1,TGTGCCAGCAGCTTAGGGAGCCCGACTAGCGGGGGGGCCAATGAGCAGTTCTTC,CASSLGSPTSGGANEQFF
.,TRBV5-1,many,TRBJ1-1,TGCGCCAGCAGCTGGGACGGAGAGAACACTGAAGCTTTCTTT,CASSWDGENTEAFF